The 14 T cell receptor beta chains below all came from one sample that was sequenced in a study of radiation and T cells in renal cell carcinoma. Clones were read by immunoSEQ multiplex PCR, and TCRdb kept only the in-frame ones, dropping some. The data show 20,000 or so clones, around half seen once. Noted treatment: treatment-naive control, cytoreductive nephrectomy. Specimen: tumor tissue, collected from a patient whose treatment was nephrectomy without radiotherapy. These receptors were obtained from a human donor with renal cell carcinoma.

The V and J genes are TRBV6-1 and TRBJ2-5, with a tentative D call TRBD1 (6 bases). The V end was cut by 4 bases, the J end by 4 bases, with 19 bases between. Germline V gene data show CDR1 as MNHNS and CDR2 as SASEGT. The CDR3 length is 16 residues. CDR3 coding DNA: TGTGCCAGCAGTGGGGTCGGACAGACAGGTCGAGAGACCCAGTACTTC. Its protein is CASSGVGQTGRETQYF.

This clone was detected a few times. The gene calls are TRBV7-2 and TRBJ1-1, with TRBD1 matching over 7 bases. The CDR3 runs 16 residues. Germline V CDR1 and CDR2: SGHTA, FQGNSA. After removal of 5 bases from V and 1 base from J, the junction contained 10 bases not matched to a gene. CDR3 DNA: TGTGCCAGCAGCCTACATCCCAGGACAGGGAACACTGAAGCTTTCTTT. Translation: CASSLHPRTGNTEAFF.

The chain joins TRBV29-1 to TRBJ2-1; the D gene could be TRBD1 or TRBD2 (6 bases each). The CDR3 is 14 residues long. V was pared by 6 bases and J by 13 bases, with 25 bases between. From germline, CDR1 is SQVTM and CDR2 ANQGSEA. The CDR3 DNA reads TGCAGCGTAGGGGGACTGGGGCCCGTAATAGGACAGTTCTTC. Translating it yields CSVGGLGPVIGQFF.

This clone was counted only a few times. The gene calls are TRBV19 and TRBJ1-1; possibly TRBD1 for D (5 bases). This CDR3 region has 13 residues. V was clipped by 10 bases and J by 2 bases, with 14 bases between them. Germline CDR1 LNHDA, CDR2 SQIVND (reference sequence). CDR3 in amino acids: CATQYGGNTEAFF. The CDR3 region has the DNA TGTGCCACTCAATATGGGGGAAACACTGAAGCTTTCTTT.

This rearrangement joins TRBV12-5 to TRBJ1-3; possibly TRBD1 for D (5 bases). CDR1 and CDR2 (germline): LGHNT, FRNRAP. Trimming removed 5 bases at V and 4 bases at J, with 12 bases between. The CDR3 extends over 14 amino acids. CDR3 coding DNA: TGTGCTAGTGGTCTCTCAGGGTCCGGAAACACCATATATTTT. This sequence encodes CASGLSGSGNTIYF.

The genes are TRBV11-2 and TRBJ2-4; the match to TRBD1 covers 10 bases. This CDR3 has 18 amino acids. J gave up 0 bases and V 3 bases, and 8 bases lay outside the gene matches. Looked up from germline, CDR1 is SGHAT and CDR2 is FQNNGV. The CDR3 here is CASSLTGGRVLAKNIQYF. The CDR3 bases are TGTGCCAGCAGCTTGACAGGGGGCAGGGTATTAGCCAAAAACATTCAGTACTTC.

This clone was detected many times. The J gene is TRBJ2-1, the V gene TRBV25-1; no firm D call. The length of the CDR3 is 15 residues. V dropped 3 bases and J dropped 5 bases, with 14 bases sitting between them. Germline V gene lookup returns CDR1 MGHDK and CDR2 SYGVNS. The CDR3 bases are TGTGCCAGCAGTGATGTTAGGACGTGGGACAATGAGCAGTTCTTC. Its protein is CASSDVRTWDNEQFF.

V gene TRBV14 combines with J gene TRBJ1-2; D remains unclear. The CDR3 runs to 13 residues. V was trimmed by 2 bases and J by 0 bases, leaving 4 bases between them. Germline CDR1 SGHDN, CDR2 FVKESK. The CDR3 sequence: CASSQTANYGYTF. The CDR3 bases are TGTGCCAGCAGCCAAACAGCTAACTATGGCTACACCTTC.

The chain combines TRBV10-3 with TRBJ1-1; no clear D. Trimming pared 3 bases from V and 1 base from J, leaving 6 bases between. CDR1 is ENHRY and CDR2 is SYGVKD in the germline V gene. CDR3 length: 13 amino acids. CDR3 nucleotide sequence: TGTGCCATCAGTGATACCGAGAACACTGAAGCTTTCTTT. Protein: CAISDTENTEAFF.

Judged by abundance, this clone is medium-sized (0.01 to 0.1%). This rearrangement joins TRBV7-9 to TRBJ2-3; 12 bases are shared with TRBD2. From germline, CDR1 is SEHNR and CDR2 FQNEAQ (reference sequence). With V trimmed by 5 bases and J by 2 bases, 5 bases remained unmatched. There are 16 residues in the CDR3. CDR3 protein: CASSTTSGGSTDTQYF. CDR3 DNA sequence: TGTGCCAGCAGCACGACTAGCGGGGGATCCACAGATACGCAGTATTTT.

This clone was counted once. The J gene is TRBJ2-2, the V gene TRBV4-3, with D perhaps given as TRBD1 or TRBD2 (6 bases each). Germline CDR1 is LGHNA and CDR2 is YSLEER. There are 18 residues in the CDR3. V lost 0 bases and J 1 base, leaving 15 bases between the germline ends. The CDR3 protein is CASSQDLSGGGNTGELFF. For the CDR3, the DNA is TGCGCCAGCAGCCAAGATCTTTCCGGGGGCGGGAACACCGGGGAGCTGTTTTTT.

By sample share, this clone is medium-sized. DNA of the CDR3: TGTGCCAGCAGCCAAGATAGGAGGGGGAAAGCTTTCTTT. It encodes CASSQDRRGKAFF. The chain couples TRBV14 to TRBJ1-1; perhaps TRBD1 as D (6 bases). The CDR3 runs 13 residues. From germline, CDR1 is SGHDN and CDR2 FVKESK. The ends were cut back, 0 bases at V and 9 bases at J, with 11 bases in the middle.

CDR3 sequence (DNA): TGTGCCAGCAGCGTAGGTGGGACGCAAGGCCACGAGCAGTACTTC. Translating gives CASSVGGTQGHEQYF. This rearrangement joins TRBV9 to TRBJ2-7; D might be TRBD1 or TRBD2, each matching 5 bases. The CDR3 covers 15 residues. The V and J ends lost 0 bases and 5 bases respectively, with 15 bases between them. CDR1 and CDR2 from the germline V gene are SGDLS and YYNGEE.

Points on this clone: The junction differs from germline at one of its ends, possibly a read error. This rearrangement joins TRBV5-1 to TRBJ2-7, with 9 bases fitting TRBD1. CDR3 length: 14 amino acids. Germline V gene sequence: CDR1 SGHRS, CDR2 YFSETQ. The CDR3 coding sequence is TGTGCCAGCAGCTATGACAGGGGGAGGGACGAGCAGTACTTC. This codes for CASSYDRGRDEQYF.